The clone carrying this T cell receptor beta chain has at least ten counts. This sample was included in a study of identical twins. Germline V gives CDR1 LGHNA, CDR2 YSLEER. V lost 0 bases and J 4 bases, leaving 10 bases between the germline ends. This CDR3 contains 15 residues. Template switching (which added a universal primer site) was used, and cDNA carried unique molecular identifiers. TCRdb independently ran MiXCR on the 5' RACE reads; one entry per CDR3 protein. The table has hundreds of thousands of distinct CDR3 sequences, under 9% seen once; the top ten hold 0.98%. These data are also associated with another study on yellow fever vaccine responses in identical twins.

Sequencing input: PBMCs. This TCR was recovered from a woman under 30 in good health. The chain recombines TRBV4-3 with TRBJ2-1, with TRBD2 as a possible D gene (5 bases). This chain's CDR3 is CASSQDRDYYNEQFF. The CDR3, as DNA: TGCGCCAGCAGCCAAGATCGGGATTATTACAATGAGCAGTTCTTC.